Presented here are 10 T cell receptor beta chains from one specimen sequenced in a study of T cells in Graves' hyperthyroidism and ophthalmopathy. RNA transcripts yielded amplified TCR beta CDR3 regions. Primed by the HTBI set, a first-round RT-PCR was run on the TCR CDR3. From the multiplex PCR reads, TCRdb called clonotypes with MiXCR, one entry per CDR3 protein. The table lists more than 350,000 distinct CDR3 sequences, approximately 15% of them singletons. Specimen: blood. The receptors shown here come from a woman aged 25 to 39 with Graves' hyperthyroidism.

This clonotype was counted ten times or more. CDR3 nucleotide sequence: TGTGCCAGCACCCAAGCGGGACTGAGGAACACTGAAGCTTTCTTT. It encodes CASTQAGLRNTEAFF. The chain links TRBV12-3 or TRBV12-4 to TRBJ1-1, with a possible D match to TRBD1 (5 bases). The CDR3 loop spans 15 amino acids. V lost 7 bases, J lost 1 base, and 16 bases lay in between.

In this sample, this clonotype turned up a few times. This chain uses TRBV19 with TRBJ1-2, with TRBD1 matching 8 bases. The junction had 13 bases not matched to a gene; V was cut back by 4 bases and J by 6 bases. This CDR3 comprises 16 residues. In germline, CDR1 is LNHDA, CDR2 SQIVND (reference sequence). CDR3: CASSTDRVLVQDGYTF. CDR3 nucleotides: TGTGCCAGTAGTACGGACAGGGTATTGGTGCAGGATGGCTACACCTTC.

The sample holds a few counts of this clonotype. This sequence joins TRBV20-1 and TRBJ2-1, with 11 bases fitting TRBD2. The CDR3 is 14 amino acids. Germline V lookup: CDR1 DFQATT, CDR2 SNEGSKA (reference sequence). V lost 1 base to trimming and J lost 8 bases; unmatched junction nucleotides: 4. The CDR3: CSARVLAGVDEQFF. In DNA form, the CDR3 reads TGCAGTGCTAGAGTACTAGCGGGAGTGGATGAGCAGTTCTTC.

This clonotype has a count of ten or more. This chain links TRBV5-1 with TRBJ2-1; 10 nucleotides line up with TRBD2. Germline lookup yields CDR1 SGHRS and CDR2 YFSETQ. CDR3 length equals 15 residues. V trimming: 0 bases; J trimming: 8 bases; junction bases outside the gene matches: 5. The CDR3 sequence: CASSLASGSGDEQFF. CDR3 in DNA: TGCGCCAGCAGCTTGGCTAGCGGGAGCGGTGATGAGCAGTTCTTC. The whole variable domain, filled in from reference TRBV5-1 and TRBJ2-1, reads KAGVTQTPRYLIKTRGQQVTLSCSPISGHRSVSWYQQTPGQGLQFLFEYFSETQRNKGNFPGRFSGRQFSNSRSEMNVSTLELGDSALYLCASSLASGSGDEQFFGPGTRLTVL.

This clonotype was seen ten or more times. The rearrangement joins TRBV3-1 to TRBJ1-1, with TRBD1 as a possible D gene (5 bases). This CDR3 has 13 residues. Germline lookup yields CDR1 LGHDT and CDR2 YNNKEL (reference sequence). The V and J ends lost 1 base and 9 bases respectively, with 12 bases between them. The CDR3 sequence: CASSQGPGTQAFF. Here the CDR3 DNA reads TGTGCCAGCAGCCAAGGGCCAGGGACTCAAGCTTTCTTT.

This clonotype was counted between two and nine times. The V gene is TRBV27, the J gene TRBJ1-2; D gene unclear. The CDR3 is 14 residues long. The V end lost 5 bases, the J end lost 2 bases, and 12 bases lay between the germline ends. In germline, CDR1 is MNHEY, CDR2 SMNVEV (reference sequence). The CDR3 region has the DNA TGTGCCAGCAGTCCGACTACACAGAACTATGGCTACACCTTC. It codes for CASSPTTQNYGYTF.

The rearrangement links TRBV19 to TRBJ2-1, with TRBD2 as a possible D gene (5 bases). The CDR3 sequence is 19 residues long. Per germline, CDR1 LNHDA and CDR2 SQIVND (reference sequence). V gave up 4 bases and J gave up 1 base, with 23 bases separating them. This chain's CDR3 is CASSRLPQSWERSYNEQFF. DNA for the CDR3: TGTGCCAGTAGTAGATTACCCCAGTCGTGGGAGCGATCCTACAATGAGCAGTTCTTC.

V and J are TRBV6-2 or TRBV6-3 and TRBJ1-2; maybe TRBD1 (5 bases). V gave up 4 bases and J gave up 6 bases, with 12 bases separating them. Germline loops: CDR1 MNHEY, CDR2 SVGEGT. The CDR3 extends over 13 amino acids. The CDR3, as DNA: TGTGCCAGCAGTTCCGACAGTAGAAATGGCTACACCTTC. Residues: CASSSDSRNGYTF.

Notes on this clonotype: A read error may be the cause here, since a much bigger clone is one base away. The chain recombines TRBV20-1 with TRBJ1-1, with D possibly TRBD1 on 6 matching bases. In germline, CDR1 is DFQATT, CDR2 SNEGSKA (reference sequence). The V end was cut by 6 bases, the J end by 7 bases, with 21 bases between. CDR3 length: 14 amino acids. The DNA of the CDR3 is TGCAGTGCAAAGTCCGGGACACAGGATAATGAAGCTTTCTTT. Translating it yields CSAKSGTQDNEAFF.

This clonotype has ten or more counts. The V and J genes are TRBV11-2 and TRBJ1-6; D gene uncertain. The germline V and J ends were trimmed by 3 bases and 9 bases, with 15 bases remaining between them. Looked up from germline, CDR1 is SGHAT and CDR2 is FQNNGV. The CDR3 consists of 15 residues. Written as DNA, the CDR3 is TGTGCCAGCAGCTTTAGGCGGGGTAATAGTTCACCCCTCCACTTT. As protein: CASSFRRGNSSPLHF.